Each of the 29 T cell receptor beta chains below was sequenced from the same sample in a study of blood T cells in healthy people across ages. Then a second PCR, running about 6 to 11 cycles, was carried out with a sample-barcoded 5' primer and a J-beta primer mix. TCRdb analysed the 5' RACE reads with MiXCR anew, one entry per CDR3 protein. The sample lists hundreds of thousands of distinct CDR3 sequences, around 43% occurring once. Input material: blood. The receptors were gathered from an elderly man in good health.

Ten or more counts support this clonotype. J is TRBJ2-5 and V is TRBV4-3, with D perhaps given as TRBD1 or TRBD2 (6 bases each). The germline CDR1 and CDR2 sequences are LGHNA and YSLEER. The CDR3 has 15 amino acids. V shed 4 bases and J shed 2 bases, with 14 bases lying between them. CDR3 coding DNA: TGCGCCAGCAGCCTTAAGGGGGGCCTACAAGAGACCCAGTACTTC. It yields the protein CASSLKGGLQETQYF.

This clonotype was detected ten times or more. The V and J genes are TRBV7-8 and TRBJ1-2, with D possibly being TRBD1 (6 bases). In germline, CDR1 is SGHVS, CDR2 FQNEAQ. The V end lost 5 bases, the J end lost 3 bases, and 19 bases lay between the germline ends. The CDR3 spans 16 residues. The CDR3 DNA reads TGTGCCAGCAGCCTAAGGTCCGGGGGCAGTTACTATGGCTACACCTTC. It is translated as CASSLRSGGSYYGYTF. Looking up the rest from reference TRBV7-8 and TRBJ1-2 gives the full variable domain: GAGVSQSPRYKVAKRGQDVALRCDPISGHVSLFWYQQALGQGPEFLTYFQNEAQLDKSGLPSDRFFAERPEGSVSTLKIQRTQQEDSAVYLCASSLRSGGSYYGYTFGSGTRLTVV.

The genes are TRBV14 and TRBJ1-1, with D unresolved. Trimming removed 1 base from V and 1 base from J, with 10 bases in between. The CDR3 covers 15 residues. Per the germline V gene, CDR1 is SGHDN and CDR2 is FVKESK. Written as DNA, the CDR3 is TGTGCCAGCAGCCAAGTCCGACCCCGGAACACTGAAGCTTTCTTT. This sequence encodes CASSQVRPRNTEAFF.

The V and J genes are TRBV27 and TRBJ2-2; no definite D call. Germline CDR1 and CDR2: MNHEY and SMNVEV (reference sequence). The CDR3 covers 13 residues. Trimming took off 5 bases at V and 0 bases at J, with 4 bases between the two ends. CDR3 bases: TGTGCCAGCAGTGCCACGAACACCGGGGAGCTGTTTTTT. Translation: CASSATNTGELFF.

This clonotype came up a few times. This chain connects TRBV6-2 or TRBV6-3 to TRBJ2-7; D unresolved. The V gene lost 6 bases and the J gene lost 5 bases, with 11 bases spanning the gap. This CDR3 has 12 residues. From germline, CDR1 is MNHEY and CDR2 SVGEGT. CDR3 nucleotide sequence: TGTGCCAGCAGCCCGTTACGACACGAGCAGTACTTC. Protein sequence: CASSPLRHEQYF.

CDR3 protein: CASSLNHGARVTEAFF. The CDR3 DNA reads as TGTGCCAGCAGCCTTAATCATGGGGCCCGCGTCACTGAAGCTTTCTTT. This chain uses TRBV9 with TRBJ1-1; the D gene is possibly TRBD1 (5 bases). The CDR3 has 16 residues. Germline-derived CDR1 and CDR2 are SGDLS and YYNGEE. The V gene lost 4 bases and the J gene lost 4 bases, with 20 bases spanning the gap.

This clonotype has only one observation. The chain is built from TRBV5-5 and TRBJ2-5; no firm D call. Near its end, the DNA agrees better with TRBJ2-7, so the J call may be wrong. The germline gives CDR1 SGHKS, CDR2 YYEKEE (reference sequence). The length of the CDR3 is 15 residues. The CDR3 DNA reads TGTGCCAGCAGCTTGGCCGGTCAGCCTCACGGCGAGCAGTACTTC. This translates into CASSLAGQPHGEQYF.

Many counts were recorded for this clonotype. V and J are TRBV13 and TRBJ1-2; D is undetermined. CDR3 size: 16 residues. Per the germline V gene, CDR1 is PRHDT and CDR2 is FYEKMQ (reference sequence). The V gene lost 1 base and the J gene lost 3 bases, with 15 bases spanning the gap. CDR3 in amino acids: CASSLVGWVKDYGYTF. The CDR3 coding sequence is TGTGCCAGCAGCTTAGTCGGGTGGGTGAAGGACTATGGCTACACCTTC.

This clonotype was seen a handful of times. The rearrangement uses TRBV25-1 and TRBJ1-2; D gene uncertain. Trimming removed 2 bases at V and 8 bases at J, with 24 bases between. Germline V gene sequence: CDR1 MGHDK, CDR2 SYGVNS. The CDR3 has 17 residues. CDR3 protein: CASSESREDGGNRGYTF. Written as DNA, the CDR3 is TGTGCCAGCAGTGAAAGTCGGGAGGACGGCGGGAATCGAGGCTACACCTTC.

The chain links TRBV7-2 to TRBJ2-7; 7 nucleotides agree with TRBD1. Germline CDR1 and CDR2: SGHTA and FQGNSA. This CDR3 contains 15 residues. V lost 8 bases and J lost 0; bases outside the gene matches: 10. The CDR3 loop reads CASFLGAGGSYEQYF. For the CDR3, the DNA is TGTGCCAGCTTTCTAGGGGCAGGGGGCTCCTACGAGCAGTACTTC.

The sample holds a few counts of this clonotype. CDR3 nucleotides: TGCGCCAGCAGCTTAGCCCCCGCCTCCTACGAGCAGTACTTC. Translation: CASSLAPASYEQYF. This chain joins TRBV5-1 and TRBJ2-7; no definite D call. CDR3 size: 14 residues. Germline V gene sequence: CDR1 SGHRS, CDR2 YFSETQ. The V and J ends lost 2 bases and 0 bases respectively, with 9 bases between them.

Note on this clonotype: Germline is not matched at one junction end, which may reflect a read error. The V call is TRBV11-2, the J call TRBJ2-3, with unresolved D. Germline V gives CDR1 SGHAT, CDR2 FQNNGV. The CDR3 has 14 residues. The CDR3 bases are TGTGCCAGCGGCTTAGTGGGATCGGTGGATACGCAGTATTTT. Its translation is CASGLVGSVDTQYF.

The gene calls are TRBV30 and TRBJ2-2, with a possible D match to TRBD2 (5 bases). Trimming stripped 0 bases from V and 6 bases from J, with 8 bases between. CDR1 is GTSNPN, CDR2 SVGIG, per germline (reference sequence). The CDR3 contains 13 residues. The CDR3 is CAWSVRGAGELFF. The CDR3 nucleotides read TGTGCCTGGAGTGTACGGGGTGCCGGGGAGCTGTTTTTT.

With regard to this clonotype: A much more abundant neighbour one base away suggests this may be a read error. J is TRBJ2-1 and V is TRBV29-1, with D perhaps TRBD1 or TRBD2 (5 bases each). Per germline, CDR1 SQVTM and CDR2 ANQGSEA. V was pared by 7 bases and J by 13 bases, with 20 bases between. This CDR3 has 12 residues. CDR3 DNA: TGCAGCGCAGGACAACCCGGGGAGACCCAGTTCTTC. It translates to CSAGQPGETQFF.

The chain joins TRBV18 to TRBJ2-5, with a possible D match to TRBD2 (7 bases). TRBJ2-7 explains the end of the DNA better; the J call may be wrong. The CDR3 runs to 15 residues. CDR1 KGHSH and CDR2 LQKENI come from the germline V gene. Here the CDR3 DNA reads TGTGCCAGCTCAAACGCAGGGGAGGGGTCCTACGAGCAGTACTTC. The encoded protein is CASSNAGEGSYEQYF.

This clonotype has just one count. The junction departs from the called germline gene at one end, perhaps through a read error. This sequence joins TRBV5-1 and TRBJ2-1, with 7 bases matching TRBD2. The germline V gene encodes CDR1 SGHRS and CDR2 YFSETQ. The CDR3 is made up of 15 amino acids. The chain's CDR3 is CASSFSAGVYNGQFF. CDR3 in DNA: TGCGCCAGCAGCTTTTCCGCGGGAGTTTACAATGGGCAGTTCTTC.

The gene calls are TRBV20-1 and TRBJ2-7; maybe TRBD1 (5 bases). Trimming pared 3 bases from V and 5 bases from J, leaving 11 bases between. CDR3 length: 12 amino acids. Germline V gives CDR1 DFQATT, CDR2 SNEGSKA (reference sequence). CDR3 protein: CSASRGTHEQYF. The CDR3 coding sequence is TGCAGTGCTAGTAGGGGTACCCACGAGCAGTACTTC.

The DNA for the CDR3 is TGTGCCAGCAGTGAAGTGAGGGCGGTGAGTGGAAACACCATATATTTT. It yields the protein CASSEVRAVSGNTIYF. The gene calls are TRBV2 and TRBJ1-3; no definite D call. Looked up from germline, CDR1 is SNHLY and CDR2 is FYNNEI. This CDR3 contains 16 residues. Trimming stripped 1 base from V and 3 bases from J, with 13 bases between.

Only a few counts were recorded for this clonotype. V gene TRBV7-2 combines with J gene TRBJ1-2, with 7 bases that match TRBD1. Germline assignment: CDR1 SGHTA and CDR2 FQGNSA. The trim removed 4 bases at V and 8 bases at J, leaving 13 bases unmatched. The CDR3 is made up of 15 amino acids. The CDR3 sequence is CASSSNRGEGDGYTF. In DNA form, the CDR3 reads TGTGCCAGCAGCTCCAACAGGGGAGAAGGAGACGGCTACACCTTC.

The genes are TRBV3-1 and TRBJ1-4; D possibly corresponds to TRBD1 (5 bases). Trimming removed 0 bases from V and 8 bases from J, with 16 bases in between. CDR1 LGHDT and CDR2 YNNKEL come from the germline V gene (reference sequence). The CDR3 is made up of 16 amino acids. Here the CDR3 reads CASSQDGAGSQEKLFF. The CDR3, as DNA: TGTGCCAGCAGCCAAGATGGAGCAGGGTCACAGGAAAAACTGTTTTTT.

The sample holds a few counts of this clonotype. The CDR3 bases are TGCAGCGTTGAACCCCCCGGGGAGACCTGGAATGAGCAGTACTTC. Protein sequence: CSVEPPGETWNEQYF. The chain links TRBV29-1 to TRBJ2-5, with D possibly TRBD2 on 5 matching bases. This CDR3 spans 15 amino acids. V lost 2 bases to trimming and J lost 11 bases, with 24 bases between them. Germline CDR1 reads SQVTM; CDR2 reads ANQGSEA. The whole variable domain, remainder taken from reference TRBV29-1 and TRBJ2-5, is SAVISQKPSRDICQRGTSLTIQCQVDSQVTMMFWYRQQPGQSLTLIATANQGSEATYESGFVIDKFPISRPNLTFSTLTVSNMSPEDSSIYLCSVEPPGETWNEQYFGPGTRLLVL.

This clonotype was seen a handful of times. The chain is built from TRBV29-1 and TRBJ2-1; 16 positions agree with TRBD2. From germline, CDR1 is SQVTM and CDR2 ANQGSEA. This CDR3 contains 17 residues. V lost 4 bases to trimming and J lost 7 bases; unmatched junction nucleotides: 10. In DNA, the CDR3 is TGCAGCGTTGGAACCGGGACTAGCGGGAGGGCGTGGAATGAGCAGTTCTTC. Translating gives CSVGTGTSGRAWNEQFF.

This chain links TRBV7-2 with TRBJ2-5; 7 bases agree with TRBD1. The CDR3 has 14 residues. V lost 4 bases to trimming and J lost 1 base; unmatched junction nucleotides: 3. CDR1 and CDR2 from the germline V gene are SGHTA and FQGNSA. The CDR3 loop reads CASSSGQVQETQYF. CDR3 nucleotides: TGTGCCAGCAGCTCCGGACAGGTCCAAGAGACCCAGTACTTC.

Comment on this clonotype: One end of the junction fails to match germline, which may point to a read error. The rearrangement joins TRBV14 to TRBJ1-1; D gene unclear. The CDR3 covers 19 residues. CDR1 and CDR2 from the germline V gene are SGHDN and FVKESK. This chain's CDR3 is CANSQRRGRAMGLNTEAFF. DNA for the CDR3: TGTGCCAACAGCCAACGAAGAGGGAGGGCCATGGGCCTGAACACTGAAGCTTTCTTT.

This clonotype has ten or more counts. V is TRBV5-6 and J is TRBJ2-7, with D perhaps being TRBD1 or TRBD2 (5 bases each). CDR1 and CDR2 (germline): SGHDT, YYEEEE. The CDR3 spans 13 residues. Trimming pared 4 bases from V and 5 bases from J, leaving 13 bases between. The CDR3 region is CASSVRGTNEQYF. Here the CDR3 DNA reads TGTGCCAGCAGCGTCAGAGGGACGAACGAGCAGTACTTC.

In its sample, this clonotype was seen once. The chain recombines TRBV20-1 with TRBJ2-3; D not resolved. The V end lost 6 bases, the J end lost 0 bases, and 16 bases lay between the germline ends. Germline V CDR1 and CDR2: DFQATT, SNEGSKA (reference sequence). The CDR3 sequence is 15 residues long. CDR3 nucleotide sequence: TGCAGTGCAACCGCTGCCGAATCTAGCACAGATACGCAGTATTTT. Translating gives CSATAAESSTDTQYF.

The V call is TRBV11-3, the J call TRBJ2-5; 8 nucleotides line up with TRBD2. This CDR3 region has 16 residues. Germline V gene lookup returns CDR1 SGHNT and CDR2 YENEEA. The V segment lost 2 bases and the J segment 5 bases; nucleotides outside the gene matches: 10. The CDR3 bases are TGTGCCAGCAGCTTAAATGGGGCGGGAGGAGTCGAGACCCAGTACTTC. This codes for CASSLNGAGGVETQYF.

This clonotype was seen at least ten times. The chain couples TRBV28 to TRBJ2-3; 12 nucleotides align to TRBD2. The J segment lost 7 bases and the V segment lost 6 bases, leaving 5 bases of the junction unmatched. This CDR3 region has 14 residues. Looked up from germline, CDR1 is MDHEN and CDR2 is SYDVKM. The CDR3: CASRASGRAYTQYF. The CDR3 nucleotides read TGTGCCAGCAGAGCTAGCGGGAGGGCATATACGCAGTATTTT.

Turning to this clonotype: Being one base from a much bigger clone, this may be a read error. Written as DNA, the CDR3 is TGCGCCGGCAGCCCCGGGACAGGGAATTGGGGAGCTTTCTTT. Translated, it gives CAGSPGTGNWGAFF. The chain uses TRBV5-1 and TRBJ1-1; 9 bases agree with TRBD1. The CDR3 length is 14 residues. Germline V gene sequence: CDR1 SGHRS, CDR2 YFSETQ.